Below, 17 T cell receptor beta chains from the same sample are listed, as sequenced in a study of shared clonotypes between healthy human individuals. Some clones are missing from TCRdb's copy, which holds only in-frame ones; the method was immunoSEQ multiplex PCR. The data contain about half a million clones, around four fifths of them seen just once; the ten biggest clones take up approximately 12%. Material: PBMCs. The receptors were gathered from a middle-aged woman in good health. Some clones in this sample may be carry-over from other donors' samples.

CDR3 sequence reads: CASSPSQGGYEQYF. DNA for the CDR3: TGTGCCAGCTCACCTTCACAGGGGGGCTACGAGCAGTACTTC. This chain connects TRBV18 to TRBJ2-7; 8 bases align to TRBD1. CDR1 and CDR2 from the germline V gene are KGHSH and LQKENI. The CDR3 has 14 amino acids. V was pared by 3 bases and J by 3 bases, with 4 bases of the junction left unmatched.

Worth noting for this clone: Other DNA sequences in this specimen translate into the identical CDR3. The chain links TRBV28 to TRBJ2-1, with a tentative D call TRBD1 (7 bases). Germline V CDR1 and CDR2: MDHEN, SYDVKM. This CDR3 comprises 15 residues. V dropped 5 bases and J dropped 0 bases, with 11 bases sitting between them. For the CDR3, the DNA is TGTGCCAGCAGTCCAGGGGGGAGCTCCTACAATGAGCAGTTCTTC. Its protein is CASSPGGSSYNEQFF.

As to this clone: With a far larger clone one base away, a read error is the likely cause. V usage is TRBV6-1 and J usage is TRBJ2-6; D is undetermined. Germline V lookup: CDR1 MNHNS, CDR2 SASEGT. This CDR3 is 16 amino acids long. V lost 2 bases, J lost 0 bases, and 8 bases lay in between. CDR3 protein: CASSELDLSGANVLTF. CDR3 coding DNA: TGTGCCAGCAGTGAATTGGACCTCTCTGGGGCCAACGTCCTGACTTTC.

The chain carries TRBV20-1 and TRBJ2-4; a possible D gene is TRBD1 (5 bases). Germline CDR1 reads DFQATT; CDR2 reads SNEGSKA (reference sequence). The CDR3 runs to 11 residues. Between the trimmed V and J ends, which lost 6 bases and 6 bases, there was a span of 9 bases. CDR3: CSATGTNIQYF. Here the CDR3 DNA reads TGCAGTGCCACAGGAACAAACATTCAGTACTTC.

The chain employs TRBV9 and TRBJ2-2; 11 positions match TRBD2. Germline CDR1 is SGDLS and CDR2 is YYNGEE. J gave up 3 bases and V 4 bases, and 5 bases lay outside the gene matches. This CDR3 is built from 16 residues. This chain's CDR3 is CASSPRTSGYTGELFF. The CDR3 region has the DNA TGTGCCAGCAGCCCAAGGACTAGCGGGTACACCGGGGAGCTGTTTTTT.

This clone was detected only a few times. This chain uses TRBV18 with TRBJ2-1; a possible D gene is TRBD1 (5 bases). V lost 0 bases to trimming and J lost 5 bases, with 8 bases between them. The CDR3 runs 14 residues. Germline lookup yields CDR1 KGHSH and CDR2 LQKENI. The CDR3 protein is CASSPPGLNNEQFF. The CDR3 nucleotides are TGTGCCAGCTCACCACCGGGGCTCAACAATGAGCAGTTCTTC.

V and J are TRBV11-2 and TRBJ2-7; D is unclear. V lost 5 bases and J lost 6, with 8 bases in between. CDR1 SGHAT and CDR2 FQNNGV come from the germline V gene. The CDR3 is 11 amino acids. The CDR3: CASSQLTEQYF. For the CDR3, the DNA is TGTGCCAGCAGCCAACTGACCGAGCAGTACTTC.

The genes are TRBV29-1 and TRBJ2-3; 12 bases line up with TRBD2. CDR3 length equals 16 residues. With 4 bases clipped from V and 5 bases from J, the junction kept 10 bases outside the gene matches. Looked up from germline, CDR1 is SQVTM and CDR2 is ANQGSEA. The DNA of the CDR3 is TGCAGCGTTGCTGCACTAGCGGGAGGCCGGGGAGATACGCAGTATTTT. Encoded protein: CSVAALAGGRGDTQYF.

The V gene is TRBV4-2, the J gene TRBJ2-7; D is unclear. Per germline, CDR1 LGHNA and CDR2 YNFKEQ. The V end was cut by 1 base, the J end by 1 base, with 8 bases between. CDR3 length: 14 amino acids. CDR3 residues: CASSQVAESYEQYF. CDR3 sequence (DNA): TGTGCCAGCAGCCAAGTCGCGGAGTCCTACGAGCAGTACTTC.

The gene calls are TRBV7-9 and TRBJ2-3; 14 nucleotides match TRBD2. Germline lookup yields CDR1 SEHNR and CDR2 FQNEAQ (reference sequence). V lost 5 bases to trimming and J lost 2 bases; unmatched junction nucleotides: 6. The CDR3 loop spans 17 amino acids. As DNA, the CDR3 is TGTGCCAGCAGCCCGGAGGGACTAGCGGGGGCCACAGATACGCAGTATTTT. Its translation is CASSPEGLAGATDTQYF.

On this clone: In this CDR3 the conserved last residue, phenylalanine or tryptophan, is missing, so a read error is likely. The chain joins TRBV28 to TRBJ1-5; D not certain. CDR1 is MDHEN and CDR2 is SYDVKM in the germline V gene. The V gene lost 7 bases and the J gene lost 4 bases, with 11 bases spanning the gap. The CDR3 sequence is 13 residues long. CDR3: CASNRGENQPQHL. The CDR3 nucleotides are TGTGCCAGCAACCGTGGGGAGAATCAGCCCCAGCATCTT.

The rearrangement joins TRBV2 to TRBJ2-3; 9 bases align to TRBD2. The CDR3 length is 16 residues. Germline lookup yields CDR1 SNHLY and CDR2 FYNNEI. The CDR3 reads CAKLGREGSVTDTQYF. CDR3 nucleotides: TGTGCAAAACTCGGGCGGGAGGGATCGGTTACAGATACGCAGTATTTT.

This clone was counted between two and nine times. This sequence joins TRBV5-6 and TRBJ2-1; D remains ambiguous. CDR1 and CDR2 from the germline V gene are SGHDT and YYEEEE. The CDR3 contains 17 residues. Trimming removed 4 bases at V and 0 bases at J, with 17 bases between. The CDR3 protein is CASSGNPDPSSYNEQFF. Here the CDR3 DNA reads TGTGCCAGCAGCGGAAACCCCGACCCGAGCTCCTACAATGAGCAGTTCTTC. Full variable domain (outside the CDR3, taken from reference TRBV5-6 and TRBJ2-1): DAGVTQSPTHLIKTRGQQVTLRCSPKSGHDTVSWYQQALGQGPQFIFQYYEEEERQRGNFPDRFSGHQFPNYSSELNVNALLLGDSALYLCASSGNPDPSSYNEQFFGPGTRLTVL.

The V call is TRBV25-1, the J call TRBJ2-1; no definite D call. Trimming took 1 base from V and 2 from J, leaving 9 bases between them. Looked up from germline, CDR1 is MGHDK and CDR2 is SYGVNS. The CDR3 runs to 15 residues. The CDR3 loop reads CASSEFLGAYNEQFF. The CDR3 DNA sequence: TGTGCCAGCAGTGAATTCCTTGGGGCCTACAATGAGCAGTTCTTC.

Concerning this clone itself: This CDR3 is also generated by other DNA sequences in the sample. The V gene is TRBV7-3, the J gene TRBJ2-1; the match to TRBD2 covers 11 bases. The CDR3 is 15 amino acids. With V trimmed by 4 bases and J by 4 bases, 3 bases remained unmatched. Germline values: CDR1 SGHTA, CDR2 FQGTGA. The CDR3 protein is CASSSLAGGYNEQFF. The DNA of the CDR3 is TGTGCCAGCAGCTCCCTAGCGGGAGGTTACAATGAGCAGTTCTTC.

This clone was seen a few times. The rearrangement joins TRBV19 to TRBJ2-6; D might be TRBD1 or TRBD2, each matching 5 bases. The CDR3 consists of 17 residues. CDR1 LNHDA and CDR2 SQIVND come from the germline V gene (reference sequence). The V and J ends lost 8 bases and 2 bases respectively, with 19 bases between them. CDR3 DNA sequence: TGTGCCAGTGGGGCGGCAGGGAGATTAGCTGGGGCCAACGTCCTGACTTTC. Its protein is CASGAAGRLAGANVLTF.

The gene calls are TRBV28 and TRBJ2-5; the D gene is possibly TRBD2 (6 bases). The CDR3 runs to 14 residues. The V gene's germline CDR1 is MDHEN and CDR2 SYDVKM. V lost 5 bases to trimming and J lost 2 bases, with 12 bases between them. CDR3 in amino acids: CASSPVSGQETQYF. Here the CDR3 DNA reads TGTGCCAGCAGTCCGGTTAGCGGACAAGAGACCCAGTACTTC.